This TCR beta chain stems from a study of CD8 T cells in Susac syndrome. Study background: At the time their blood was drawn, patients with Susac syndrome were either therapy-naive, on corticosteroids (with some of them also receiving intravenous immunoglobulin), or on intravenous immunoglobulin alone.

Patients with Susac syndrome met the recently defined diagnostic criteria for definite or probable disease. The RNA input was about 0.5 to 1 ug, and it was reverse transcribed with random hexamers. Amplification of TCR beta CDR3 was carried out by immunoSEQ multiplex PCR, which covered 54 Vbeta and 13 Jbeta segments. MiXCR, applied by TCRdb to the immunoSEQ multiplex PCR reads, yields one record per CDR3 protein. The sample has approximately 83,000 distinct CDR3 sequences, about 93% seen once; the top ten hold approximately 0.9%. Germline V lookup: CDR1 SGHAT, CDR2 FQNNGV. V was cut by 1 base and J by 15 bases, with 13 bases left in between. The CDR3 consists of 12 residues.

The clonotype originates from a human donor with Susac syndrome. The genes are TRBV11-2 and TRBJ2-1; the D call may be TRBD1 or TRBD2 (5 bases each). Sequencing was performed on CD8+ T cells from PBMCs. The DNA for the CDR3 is TGTGCCAGCAGCTTAGGAGGGCAGGGATGGTTCTTC. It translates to CASSLGGQGWFF.